This T cell receptor beta chain was retrieved from a study of T cells in Graves' hyperthyroidism and ophthalmopathy. Study-wide points: Ophthalmopathy prediction by the model preceded onset by a median about 6.3 months.

The TCR beta CDR3 regions underwent amplification using RNA transcripts as the source. Initially, a first-round RT-PCR of the TCR CDR3 employed the HTBI primer set. TCRdb redid the calling of the multiplex PCR reads with MiXCR, one entry per CDR3 protein. The top ten clones hold 35% to 40% of a sample with fewer than 350,000 distinct CDR3 sequences, around 19% of them seen once. About this clonotype itself: Its cognate antigen is unknown. This may be a read error: a much more frequent sequence differs by one nucleotide.

Germline values: CDR1 SGHRS, CDR2 YFSETQ. The CDR3 loop spans 13 amino acids. The sample comprised blood. The rearrangement links TRBV5-1 to TRBJ2-7; D may be TRBD1 (5 bases). The receptor's source is a man aged 50 to 59 with Graves' ophthalmopathy. In nucleotides, the CDR3 is TGCGCCAGCGGCTTGGCAGGGATCGACGAGCAGTACTTC. It specifies CASGLAGIDEQYF.